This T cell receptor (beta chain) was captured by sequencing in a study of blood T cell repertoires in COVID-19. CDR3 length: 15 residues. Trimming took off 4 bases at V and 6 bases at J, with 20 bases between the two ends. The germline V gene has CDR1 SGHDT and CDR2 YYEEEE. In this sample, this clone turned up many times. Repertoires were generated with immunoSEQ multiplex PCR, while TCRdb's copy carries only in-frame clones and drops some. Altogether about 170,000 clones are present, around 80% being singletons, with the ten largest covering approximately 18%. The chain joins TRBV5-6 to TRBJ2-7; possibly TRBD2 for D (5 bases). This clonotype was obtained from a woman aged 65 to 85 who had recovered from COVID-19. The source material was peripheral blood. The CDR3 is CASSRWPGIVVEQYF. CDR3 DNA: TGTGCCAGCAGCCGCTGGCCGGGAATTGTTGTCGAGCAGTACTTC.